A selection of T cell receptor beta chains follows, all from one sample in a study of tumor-infiltrating lymphocytes in localized non-small cell lung cancer. Clones were sequenced by immunoSEQ multiplex PCR, and TCRdb holds only the in-frame ones, with some missing. The table has under 35,000 clones, approximately 85% seen once. The source material was lung tumor tissue. Receptors originate from a human donor with non-small cell lung cancer. Each CDR3 is given without its conserved first and last residue.

TRBV4-1	ASSLLPFTGTGANQPQH
TRBV29-1	SVEDWFGGSLSYNEQF
TRBV5-4	ASSGPGVSNSPLH
TRBV7-2	ASSLERTSGGRSYEQY
TRBV6-6	ASSPAAPLNTEAF
TRBV14	ASSQVGSLGTQY
TRBV29-1	SVEIRGTEAF
TRBV29-1	SVEDTSTDTQY
TRBV7-2	ASSQGQGGETQY
TRBV10-3	AISSEGRNEQF
TRBV5-1	ASSPNFGTGLNEQY